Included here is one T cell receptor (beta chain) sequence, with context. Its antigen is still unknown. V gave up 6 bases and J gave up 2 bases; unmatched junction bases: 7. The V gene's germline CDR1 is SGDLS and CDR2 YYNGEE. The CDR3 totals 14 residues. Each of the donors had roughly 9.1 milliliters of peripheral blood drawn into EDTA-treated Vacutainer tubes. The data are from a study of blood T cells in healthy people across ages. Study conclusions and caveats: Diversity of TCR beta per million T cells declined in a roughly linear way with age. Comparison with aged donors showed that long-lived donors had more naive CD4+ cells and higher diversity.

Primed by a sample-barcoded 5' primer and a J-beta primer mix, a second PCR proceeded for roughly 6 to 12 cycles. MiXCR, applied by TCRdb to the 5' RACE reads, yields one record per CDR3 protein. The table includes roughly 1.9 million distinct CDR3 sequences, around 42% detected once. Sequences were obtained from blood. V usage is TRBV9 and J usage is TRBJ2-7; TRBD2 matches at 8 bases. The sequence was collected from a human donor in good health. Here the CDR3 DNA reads TGTGCCAGCACCAAAGCGGGGGCCCCCTACGAGCAGTACTTC. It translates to CASTKAGAPYEQYF. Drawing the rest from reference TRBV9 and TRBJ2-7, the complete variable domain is DSGVTQTPKHLITATGQRVTLRCSPRSGDLSVYWYQQSLDQGLQFLIQYYNGEERAKGNILERFSAQQFPDLHSELNLSSLELGDSALYFCASTKAGAPYEQYFGPGTRLTVT.